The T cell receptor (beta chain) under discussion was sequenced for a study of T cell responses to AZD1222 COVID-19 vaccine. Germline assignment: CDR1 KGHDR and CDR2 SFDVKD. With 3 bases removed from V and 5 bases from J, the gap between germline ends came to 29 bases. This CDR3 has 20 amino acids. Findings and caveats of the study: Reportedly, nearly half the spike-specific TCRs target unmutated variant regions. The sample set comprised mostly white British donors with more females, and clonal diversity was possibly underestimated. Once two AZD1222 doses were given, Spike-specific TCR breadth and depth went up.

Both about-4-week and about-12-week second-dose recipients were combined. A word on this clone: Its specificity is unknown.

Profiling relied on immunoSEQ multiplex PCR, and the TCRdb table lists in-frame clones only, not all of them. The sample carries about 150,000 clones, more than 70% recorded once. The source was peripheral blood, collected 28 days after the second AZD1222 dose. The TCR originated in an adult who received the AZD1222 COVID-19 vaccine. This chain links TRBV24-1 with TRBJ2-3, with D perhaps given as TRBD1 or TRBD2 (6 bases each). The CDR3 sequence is CATSDPTPPGGPSRGDTQYF. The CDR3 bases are TGTGCCACCAGTGATCCAACCCCTCCCGGGGGTCCTAGCAGGGGAGATACGCAGTATTTT.